This T cell receptor beta chain is drawn from a study of radiation and T cells in renal cell carcinoma. Libraries were prepared by immunoSEQ multiplex PCR; TCRdb keeps only in-frame clonotypes and omits some of them. The table lists roughly 92,000 clones, roughly 84% of them singletons. Time point of the sample: blood 4 weeks post-SBRT, at nephrectomy. Treatment reported: 15 Gy SBRT to primary tumor, nephrectomy 4 weeks later. This clone has just a few counts. The receptor was isolated from a man in his fifties or sixties with renal cell carcinoma. This specimen was blood, taken from a patient whose treatment included radiotherapy and nephrectomy.

DNA of the CDR3: TGTGCCTGGAGGGGGGACAGGAGGAACACTGAAGCTTTCTTT. Residues: CAWRGDRRNTEAFF. The V and J genes are TRBV30 and TRBJ1-1; the match to TRBD1 covers 8 bases. V gave up 3 bases and J gave up 1 base; unmatched junction bases: 4. This CDR3 comprises 14 residues. Germline assignment: CDR1 GTSNPN and CDR2 SVGIG (reference sequence). The full variable domain, with the rest looked up from reference TRBV30 and TRBJ1-1, is SQTIHQWPATLVQPVGSPLSLECTVEGTSNPNLYWYRQAAGRGLQLLFYSVGIGQISSEVPQNLSASRPQDRQFILSSKKLLLSDSGFYLCAWRGDRRNTEAFFGQGTRLTVV.